These 12 T cell receptor beta chains were sequenced from one sample in a study of blood T cell repertoires in COVID-19. Data came from immunoSEQ multiplex PCR; TCRdb stores just in-frame clones and leaves some out. The sample has a few hundred thousand clones; nearly 90% are singletons. The specimen was PBMCs or T cells enriched from blood (not recorded which). Receptor source: a woman aged 45-65 years who had been exposed to COVID-19.

This clone was counted only a few times. The chain carries TRBV7-9 and TRBJ1-1; D not certain. Germline CDR1 SEHNR, CDR2 FQNEAQ (reference sequence). V dropped 3 bases and J dropped 1 base, with 6 bases sitting between them. The CDR3 is made up of 13 amino acids. Here the CDR3 reads CASSFQENTEAFF. DNA of the CDR3: TGTGCCAGCAGCTTCCAGGAGAACACTGAAGCTTTCTTT.

The rearrangement links TRBV7-9 to TRBJ1-2, with TRBD1 as a possible D gene (6 bases). Germline V gene sequence: CDR1 SEHNR, CDR2 FQNEAQ (reference sequence). The CDR3 length is 13 residues. Trimming cost V 5 bases and J 0 bases, with 7 bases left between them. The CDR3 bases are TGTGCCAGCAGCAACAGGGCTAACTATGGCTACACCTTC. Protein sequence: CASSNRANYGYTF. The complete variable domain, with remaining parts taken from reference TRBV7-9 and TRBJ1-2, reads DTGVSQNPRHKITKRGQNVTFRCDPISEHNRLYWYRQTLGQGPEFLTYFQNEAQLEKSRLLSDRFSAERPKGSFSTLEIQRTEQGDSAMYLCASSNRANYGYTFGSGTRLTVV.

This sequence joins TRBV27 and TRBJ1-5; D might be TRBD1 (5 bases). V lost 5 bases, J lost 4 bases, and 15 bases lay in between. Germline V gene data show CDR1 as MNHEY and CDR2 as SMNVEV (reference sequence). The CDR3 extends over 15 amino acids. CDR3 nucleotide sequence: TGTGCCAGCAGTCAGGGTCCTCTTGGTAATCAGCCCCAGCATTTT. This translates into CASSQGPLGNQPQHF.

The chain uses TRBV2 and TRBJ2-1, with a tentative D call TRBD2 (5 bases). The CDR3 length is 12 residues. V lost 8 bases, J lost 12 bases, and 17 bases lay in between. Germline assignment: CDR1 SNHLY and CDR2 FYNNEI. The CDR3 reads CASSGGRNWQFF. CDR3 in DNA: TGTGCCAGCTCGGGTGGGAGAAATTGGCAGTTCTTC.

The chain is built from TRBV30 and TRBJ1-1; weak D call: TRBD1 (5 bases). V was clipped by 5 bases and J by 10 bases, with 11 bases between them. CDR3 size: 10 residues. From germline, CDR1 is GTSNPN and CDR2 SVGIG (reference sequence). CDR3 sequence reads: CAWLQARAFF. CDR3 sequence (DNA): TGTGCCTGGCTACAGGCTCGAGCTTTCTTT. Variable domain in full (rest from reference TRBV30 and TRBJ1-1): SQTIHQWPATLVQPVGSPLSLECTVEGTSNPNLYWYRQAAGRGLQLLFYSVGIGQISSEVPQNLSASRPQDRQFILSSKKLLLSDSGFYLCAWLQARAFFGQGTRLTVV.

The chain joins TRBV19 to TRBJ1-1; D is unresolved. V lost 11 bases and J lost 8, with 15 bases in between. Germline CDR1 is LNHDA and CDR2 is SQIVND (reference sequence). CDR3 size: 11 residues. The DNA of the CDR3 is TGTGCCTGCGGAGGGCGTCTCGAAGCTTTCTTT. Its protein is CACGGRLEAFF.

V is TRBV11-2 and J is TRBJ1-2; 8 bases agree with TRBD1. The junction had 15 bases not matched to a gene; V was cut back by 6 bases and J by 3 bases. There are 17 residues in the CDR3. The V gene's germline CDR1 is SGHAT and CDR2 FQNNGV. The CDR3 is CASRKNPGGGEDYGYTF. The DNA of the CDR3 is TGTGCCAGCAGAAAAAACCCAGGGGGCGGAGAGGACTATGGCTACACCTTC.

This sequence joins TRBV19 and TRBJ1-6, with 7 bases aligning to TRBD1. In germline, CDR1 is LNHDA, CDR2 SQIVND (reference sequence). V was pared by 1 base and J by 10 bases, with 7 bases of the junction left unmatched. The CDR3 consists of 15 residues. The CDR3, as DNA: TGTGCCAGTAGTATAGGGGCAGGGGGGAGATCACCCCTCCACTTT. Its translation: CASSIGAGGRSPLHF.

This chain uses TRBV25-1 with TRBJ1-3; maybe TRBD1 (5 bases). The CDR3 runs to 14 residues. The germline V and J ends were trimmed by 5 bases and 0 bases, with 8 bases remaining between them. The germline CDR1 and CDR2 sequences are MGHDK and SYGVNS. Here the CDR3 DNA reads TGTGCCAGCAGTTTAGGGGCCTCTGGAAACACCATATATTTT. Protein: CASSLGASGNTIYF.

This clone was picked up one time. The V call is TRBV11-1, the J call TRBJ1-6, with 10 bases identical to TRBD1. Looked up from germline, CDR1 is SGHAT and CDR2 is FQDESV (reference sequence). The CDR3 is 16 amino acids. The ends lost 3 bases at V and 3 bases at J; junction bases unmatched: 2. The CDR3 loop reads CASSLGQGFYNSPLHF. The DNA for the CDR3 is TGTGCCAGCAGCTTGGGACAGGGGTTCTATAATTCACCCCTCCACTTT.

This chain links TRBV30 with TRBJ2-7; D assignment may be TRBD1 or TRBD2 (5 bases each). V gave up 8 bases and J gave up 0 bases, with 23 bases separating them. Germline loops: CDR1 GTSNPN, CDR2 SVGIG (reference sequence). The CDR3 extends over 16 amino acids. CDR3 region: CAGEISVGRPSYEQYF. The CDR3 coding sequence is TGTGCCGGGGAGATCAGTGTGGGGCGGCCCTCCTACGAGCAGTACTTC.

The sample holds one count of this clone. The rearrangement uses TRBV14 and TRBJ1-2, with 9 bases identical to TRBD1. With 6 bases clipped from V and 7 bases from J, the junction kept 12 bases outside the gene matches. Germline values: CDR1 SGHDN, CDR2 FVKESK. The CDR3 contains 15 residues. CDR3 residues: CASRSSGTGRFGYTF. CDR3 nucleotides: TGTGCCAGCAGGAGTTCCGGGACAGGGAGGTTTGGCTACACCTTC.